This T cell receptor beta chain is from a study of T cell repertoires in cytomegalovirus infection. Overall study: The public TCR beta signatures pointed to both CMV infection and matching HLA type.

TCRdb reprocessed the reads via MiXCR and lists one record per CDR3 protein. The repertoire holds roughly 150,000 distinct CDR3 sequences, with 32% as singletons. Regarding the study as a whole: CMV-specific TCR beta clonotypes restricted by HLA-C were the ones dominating the ex vivo response. The cumulative frequency of public TCR beta families identified carriers of CMV plus the relevant HLA.

On this clonotype: The antigen remains unidentified.

Specimen: CD8+ T cells from cultured PBMCs, collected from culture after CMV antigen stimulation. The clonotype was recovered from a human donor in good health (CMV status not recorded). Some clones in this sample may be carry-over from other donors' samples.

The CDR3 region is CASSHRSELAKNIQYF. In DNA form, the CDR3 reads TGCGCCAGCAGCCACCGAAGCGAGTTAGCCAAAAACATTCAGTACTTC. The chain is built from TRBV4-1 and TRBJ2-4, with D uncertain. The CDR3 consists of 16 residues. Per the germline V gene, CDR1 is MGHRA and CDR2 is YSYEKL. Trimming left V 3 bases short and J 0 bases short, with 12 bases between.